Listed here is a single T cell receptor beta chain. Its cognate antigen is unknown. This record belongs to a study of early T cells in non-severe SARS-CoV-2 infection. Whole-study context: Chains stayed unpaired after sequencing of bulk RNA from unsorted whole blood. Notes on the study in general: Anti-spike CD8 responses were favored in VDJdb matching, and private and CD4 specificities were missed.

cDNA molecules, individually, were tagged with unique molecular identifiers. Each CDR3 protein gets one entry after TCRdb re-called the 5' RACE reads with MiXCR. The table has around 99,000 distinct CDR3 sequences, roughly 17% seen once. V was shortened by 3 bases and J by 2 bases, with 4 bases between the two germline ends. The CDR3 consists of 12 residues. The germline V gene has CDR1 SGDLS and CDR2 YYNGEE. Sequenced here: whole blood, sampled at baseline. This rearrangement joins TRBV9 to TRBJ2-3; the D is unclear. This receptor was taken from an adult who was a healthcare worker with PCR-confirmed SARS-CoV-2 infection or an uninfected control (not recorded which). Here the CDR3 DNA reads TGTGCCAGCAGCGCAACCACAGATACGCAGTATTTT. It codes for CASSATTDTQYF.